The clone carrying this T cell receptor beta chain appeared a few times. Its specificity is unknown. The data belong to a study of identical twins. Study observations and caveats: Reduced insertions were recorded for abundant cord blood beta clonotypes, with no such pattern in memory repertoires.

A universal primer site was created by template switching, with the cDNA bearing unique molecular identifiers. TCRdb independently ran MiXCR on the 5' RACE reads; one entry per CDR3 protein. The sample holds 350,000 to 500,000 distinct CDR3 sequences, roughly 20% seen once. Only healthy Caucasians were included as donors. Trimming removed 1 base at V and 3 bases at J, with 16 bases between. The CDR3 spans 16 residues. Per germline, CDR1 SQVTM and CDR2 ANQGSEA. This receptor was obtained from a man in his fifties in good health. The genes are TRBV29-1 and TRBJ2-1, with D unresolved. The source material was naive T cells sorted from blood. CDR3 sequence: CSVEGENNHYYNEQFF. The CDR3 DNA sequence: TGCAGCGTTGAAGGGGAAAACAACCACTACTACAATGAGCAGTTCTTC.